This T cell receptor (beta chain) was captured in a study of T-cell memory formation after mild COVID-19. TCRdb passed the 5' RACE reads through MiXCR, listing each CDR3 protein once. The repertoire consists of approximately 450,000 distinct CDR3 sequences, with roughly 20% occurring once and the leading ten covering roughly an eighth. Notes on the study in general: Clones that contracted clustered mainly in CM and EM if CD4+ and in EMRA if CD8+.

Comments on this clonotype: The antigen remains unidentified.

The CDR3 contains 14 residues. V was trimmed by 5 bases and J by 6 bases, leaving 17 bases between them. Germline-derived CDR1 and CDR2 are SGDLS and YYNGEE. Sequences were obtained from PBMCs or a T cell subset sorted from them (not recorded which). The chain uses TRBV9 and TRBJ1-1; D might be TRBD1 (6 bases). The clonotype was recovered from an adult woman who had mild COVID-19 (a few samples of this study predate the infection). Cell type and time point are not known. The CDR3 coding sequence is TGTGCCAGCAGGGATCCCGGACAGTCCCCTGAAGCTTTCTTT. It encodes CASRDPGQSPEAFF.